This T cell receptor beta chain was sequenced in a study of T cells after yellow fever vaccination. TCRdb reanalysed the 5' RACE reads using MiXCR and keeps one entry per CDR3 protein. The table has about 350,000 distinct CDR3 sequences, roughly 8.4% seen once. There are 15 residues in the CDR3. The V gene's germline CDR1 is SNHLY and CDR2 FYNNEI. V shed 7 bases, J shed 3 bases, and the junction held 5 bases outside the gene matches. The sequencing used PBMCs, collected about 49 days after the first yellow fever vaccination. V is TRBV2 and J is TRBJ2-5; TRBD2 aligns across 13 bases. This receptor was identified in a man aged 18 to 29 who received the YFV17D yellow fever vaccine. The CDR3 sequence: CASTMGTSGEETQYF. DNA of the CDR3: TGTGCCAGCACCATGGGGACTAGCGGGGAAGAGACCCAGTACTTC.